The T cell receptor (beta chain) described here comes from a study of T cells in Graves' hyperthyroidism and ophthalmopathy. Study results and caveats: Blood samples included most of the expanded thyroid clonotypes exceeding 0.001.

Patients between 18 and 65 years old had hyperthyroidism, newly diagnosed and lasting under 2 months. PBMCs were obtained from 7.5 to 10 ml fresh peripheral blood. This CDR3 comprises 14 residues. From germline, CDR1 is SSHAT and CDR2 FNYEAQ (reference sequence). With regard to this clonotype: Its antigen is not identified. Germline is not matched at one junction end, which may reflect a read error.

RNA transcripts provided the source from which TCR beta CDR3 regions were amplified. An initial round of RT-PCR targeting the TCR CDR3 relied on the HTBI primer set. TCRdb recomputed calls from the multiplex PCR reads with MiXCR, one row per CDR3 protein. The sample lists approximately 870,000 distinct CDR3 sequences, approximately 40% occurring once. This TCR was sampled from a young man with Graves' hyperthyroidism. The chain employs TRBV7-7 and TRBJ2-3, with 7 bases aligning to TRBD1. The source material was blood. The CDR3 is CASSLGQITDTQYF. CDR3 nucleotide sequence: TGTGCTAGCAGCTTGGGACAGATCACAGATACGCAGTATTTT.